Shown below are 4 T cell receptor beta chains from a single sample sequenced in a study of blood T cell repertoires in COVID-19 (dated by TCRdb to about 2020). The library was made by the immunoSEQ multiplex PCR assay. TCRdb mirrors the immuneACCESS table, restricted to in-frame sequences. Some clones are absent from its copies; in checked studies, under half trace to an unresolved V gene, and the reason for the others is unknown. The sample records 180,000 or so clones, 80% to 90% of which are singletons. The ten biggest clones cover approximately 2.1% of the sample. The sequenced sample consisted of PBMCs or T cells enriched from blood (not recorded which). The receptors here all came from a woman in her thirties or forties with acute COVID-19.

The rearrangement uses TRBV11-2 and TRBJ1-4; 8 bases match TRBD1. Per germline, CDR1 SGHAT and CDR2 FQNNGV. The CDR3 runs to 14 residues. The V and J ends lost 1 base and 5 bases, in that order; junction bases with no gene match: 0. This chain's CDR3 is CASSLGTGNEKLFF. The CDR3 DNA is TGTGCCAGCAGCTTAGGGACAGGGAATGAAAAACTGTTTTTT.

Here the CDR3 reads CASSYGGRVNEKLFF. DNA for the CDR3: TGTGCCAGCAGTTATGGTGGCAGGGTTAATGAAAAACTGTTTTTT. J is TRBJ1-4 and V is TRBV6-2 or TRBV6-3; tentatively, D is TRBD1 (5 bases). This CDR3 contains 15 residues. With 3 bases removed from V and 4 bases from J, the gap between germline ends came to 12 bases. Germline CDR1 reads MNHEY; CDR2 reads SVGEGT.

V and J are TRBV4-2 and TRBJ2-6; TRBD1 is a possible D gene (6 bases). V was cut by 0 bases and J by 0 bases, with 12 bases left in between. CDR3 length equals 18 residues. Germline lookup yields CDR1 LGHNA and CDR2 YNFKEQ. The CDR3, as DNA: TGTGCCAGCAGCCAAGAAGCACCAGGGGTCTCTGGGGCCAACGTCCTGACTTTC. Residues: CASSQEAPGVSGANVLTF.

The chain combines TRBV9 with TRBJ1-1, with TRBD1 as a possible D gene (6 bases). The CDR3 covers 15 residues. V lost 2 bases, J lost 4 bases, and 15 bases lay in between. Germline CDR1 and CDR2: SGDLS and YYNGEE. The CDR3 DNA is TGTGCCAGCAGCGTGGCAGGGGATTCAGCCACTGAAGCTTTCTTT. It encodes CASSVAGDSATEAFF.